This entry concerns a single T cell receptor (beta chain). These data belong to a study of blood T cell repertoires in COVID-19. Study as a whole: The analysed material was cDNA or gDNA that came from T cells, B-cell-depleted T cells, or PBMCs.

The length of the CDR3 is 15 residues. V lost 3 bases, J lost 7 bases, and 19 bases lay in between. CDR1 is SEHNR, CDR2 FQNEAQ, per germline (reference sequence). Here immunoSEQ multiplex PCR was the method, and the copy in TCRdb shows in-frame clones only, minus some. The table records roughly 300,000 clones, roughly 90% of them present only once. The TCR comes from a woman aged 30 to 39 who had recovered from COVID-19. The rearrangement uses TRBV7-9 and TRBJ2-7; possible D gene TRBD2, 6 bases. The material sequenced was PBMCs or T cells enriched from blood (not recorded which). As DNA, the CDR3 is TGTGCCAGCAGCTTGGAGGGACGGGGTACGACTGAGCAGTACTTC. It yields the protein CASSLEGRGTTEQYF.